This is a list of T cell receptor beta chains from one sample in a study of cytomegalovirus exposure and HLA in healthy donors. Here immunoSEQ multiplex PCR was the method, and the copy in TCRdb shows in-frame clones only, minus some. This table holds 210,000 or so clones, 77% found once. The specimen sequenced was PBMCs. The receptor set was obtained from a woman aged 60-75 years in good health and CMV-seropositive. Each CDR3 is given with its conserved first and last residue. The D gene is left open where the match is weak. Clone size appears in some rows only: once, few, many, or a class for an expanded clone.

CDR3 protein: CAWSTGGREQYF; CDR3 DNA: TGTGCCTGGAGTACAGGGGGTCGCGAGCAGTACTTC; J gene: TRBJ2-7; V gene: TRBV30; clone size: -; D gene: TRBD1
CDR3 protein: CASRRTGGNEQFF; CDR3 DNA: TGTGCCAGCAGGAGGACAGGGGGCAATGAGCAGTTCTTC; J gene: TRBJ2-1; V gene: TRBV6-5; clone size: few; D gene: TRBD1
CDR3 protein: CASSPPGQSSGNTIYF; CDR3 DNA: TGTGCCAGCAGTCCACCGGGACAGAGCTCTGGAAACACCATATATTTT; J gene: TRBJ1-3; V gene: TRBV6-4; clone size: -; D gene: TRBD1
CDR3 protein: CASGGPNTGELFF; CDR3 DNA: TGTGCCAGCGGCGGCCCAAACACCGGGGAGCTGTTTTTT; J gene: TRBJ2-2; V gene: TRBV7-3; clone size: -; D gene: -
CDR3 protein: CASSLGQGEVNEQFF; CDR3 DNA: TGCGCCAGCAGCCTAGGACAGGGGGAGGTAAATGAGCAGTTCTTC; J gene: TRBJ2-1; V gene: TRBV5-1; clone size: -; D gene: TRBD1
CDR3 protein: CASSEIGQGSTEAFF; CDR3 DNA: TGTGCCAGCAGTGAGATAGGGCAGGGAAGCACTGAAGCTTTCTTT; J gene: TRBJ1-1; V gene: TRBV25-1; clone size: -; D gene: -
CDR3 protein: CASSINNEQFF; CDR3 DNA: TGTGCCAGCAGCATTAACAATGAGCAGTTCTTC; J gene: TRBJ2-1; V gene: TRBV9; clone size: -; D gene: -
CDR3 protein: CASSGPLLAGPLNEQFF; CDR3 DNA: TGTGCCAGCAGCGGCCCCCTTCTGGCGGGGCCGCTCAATGAGCAGTTCTTC; J gene: TRBJ2-1; V gene: TRBV7-2; clone size: few; D gene: -
CDR3 protein: CASGAGADTQYF; CDR3 DNA: TGTGCCAGTGGAGCGGGAGCAGATACGCAGTATTTT; J gene: TRBJ2-3; V gene: TRBV19; clone size: -; D gene: TRBD2
CDR3 protein: CASSPGSGGAKGTQYF; CDR3 DNA: TGTGCCAGTAGTCCTGGTAGCGGGGGGGCTAAGGGTACGCAGTATTTT; J gene: TRBJ2-3; V gene: TRBV19; clone size: once; D gene: TRBD2
CDR3 protein: CASSSDRGTGYTF; CDR3 DNA: TGCGCCAGCAGCTCGGACAGGGGGACTGGCTACACCTTC; J gene: TRBJ1-2; V gene: TRBV5-1; clone size: -; D gene: TRBD1
CDR3 protein: CASSYRDRSEQYF; CDR3 DNA: TGTGCCAGCAGCTACCGGGACAGGTCCGAGCAGTACTTC; J gene: TRBJ2-7; V gene: TRBV5-6; clone size: -; D gene: TRBD1
CDR3 protein: CAISAPQGTRKDEQYF; CDR3 DNA: TGTGCCATCAGTGCCCCGCAGGGGACGAGGAAGGACGAGCAGTACTTC; J gene: TRBJ2-7; V gene: TRBV10-3; clone size: -; D gene: -
CDR3 protein: CASSMGLAGEETQYF; CDR3 DNA: TGTGCCAGTAGTATGGGACTAGCGGGGGAAGAGACCCAGTACTTC; J gene: TRBJ2-5; V gene: TRBV19; clone size: -; D gene: TRBD2
CDR3 protein: CASSQDEETGELFF; CDR3 DNA: TGTGCCAGCAGCCAAGATGAGGAAACGGGGGAGCTGTTTTTT; J gene: TRBJ2-2; V gene: TRBV4-2; clone size: medium-sized; D gene: -
CDR3 protein: CASSLRAGELFF; CDR3 DNA: TGTGCCAGCAGTTTACGAGCCGGGGAGCTGTTTTTT; J gene: TRBJ2-2; V gene: TRBV27; clone size: -; D gene: -
CDR3 protein: CASSYSRAGDTEAFF; CDR3 DNA: TGTGCCAGCAGTTACTCCCGGGCAGGGGACACTGAAGCTTTCTTT; J gene: TRBJ1-1; V gene: TRBV6-5; clone size: few; D gene: -
CDR3 protein: CASSLTGTLLYTGELFF; CDR3 DNA: TGTGCCAGCAGCTTGACAGGCACCCTCCTTTACACCGGGGAGCTGTTTTTT; J gene: TRBJ2-2; V gene: TRBV5-8; clone size: -; D gene: -
CDR3 protein: CASRGTGSGYTF; CDR3 DNA: TGTGCCAGCAGGGGGACAGGGAGTGGCTACACCTTC; J gene: TRBJ1-2; V gene: TRBV2; clone size: -; D gene: TRBD1
CDR3 protein: CASSRRQGYNEQFF; CDR3 DNA: TGTGCCAGCAGCCGTCGACAGGGCTACAATGAGCAGTTCTTC; J gene: TRBJ2-1; V gene: TRBV7-2; clone size: -; D gene: TRBD1
CDR3 protein: CASSYIGTSGSEQYF; CDR3 DNA: TGTGCCAGCAGCTACATAGGGACTAGCGGGAGCGAGCAGTACTTC; J gene: TRBJ2-7; V gene: TRBV6-5; clone size: few; D gene: TRBD2
CDR3 protein: CASLGLAAYTDTQYF; CDR3 DNA: TGTGCCAGCCTCGGACTAGCGGCGTACACAGATACGCAGTATTTT; J gene: TRBJ2-3; V gene: TRBV6-1; clone size: few; D gene: TRBD2
CDR3 protein: CASSPLAGVQNEQFF; CDR3 DNA: TGCGCCAGCAGCCCCCTAGCGGGAGTACAGAATGAGCAGTTCTTC; J gene: TRBJ2-1; V gene: TRBV5-1; clone size: -; D gene: TRBD2
CDR3 protein: CASSPNGGRGTQYF; CDR3 DNA: TGTGCCAGCAGCCCCAATGGAGGGAGAGGGACCCAGTACTTC; J gene: TRBJ2-5; V gene: TRBV11-3; clone size: -; D gene: -
CDR3 protein: CASSRGMNTEAFF; CDR3 DNA: TGCGCCAGCAGCAGGGGGATGAACACTGAAGCTTTCTTT; J gene: TRBJ1-1; V gene: TRBV5-1; clone size: few; D gene: -
CDR3 protein: CSVEGVGRSAEQYF; CDR3 DNA: TGCAGCGTTGAAGGGGTAGGGAGGTCGGCCGAGCAGTACTTC; J gene: TRBJ2-7; V gene: TRBV29-1; clone size: -; D gene: -
CDR3 protein: CASSPQGGGWNTEAFF; CDR3 DNA: TGTGCCAGCTCACCGCAGGGGGGCGGGTGGAACACTGAAGCTTTCTTT; J gene: TRBJ1-1; V gene: TRBV18; clone size: -; D gene: TRBD1
CDR3 protein: CASSQVNRFSYEQYF; CDR3 DNA: TGCGCCAGCAGCCAAGTCAACAGATTCTCCTACGAGCAGTACTTC; J gene: TRBJ2-7; V gene: TRBV4-1; clone size: -; D gene: -
CDR3 protein: CASSKSSYNSPLHF; CDR3 DNA: TGTGCCAGCAGTAAGAGCTCCTATAATTCACCCCTCCACTTT; J gene: TRBJ1-6; V gene: TRBV6-5; clone size: -; D gene: -
CDR3 protein: CASKRFLQGGTEAFF; CDR3 DNA: TGTGCCAGCAAGAGATTCCTACAGGGGGGCACTGAAGCTTTCTTT; J gene: TRBJ1-1; V gene: TRBV19; clone size: -; D gene: TRBD1
CDR3 protein: CASNTDRDTEAFF; CDR3 DNA: TGTGCCAGCAATACGGACAGGGACACTGAAGCTTTCTTT; J gene: TRBJ1-1; V gene: TRBV2; clone size: few; D gene: TRBD1
CDR3 protein: CASSPDSNYGYTF; CDR3 DNA: TGTGCCAGCAGCCCCGACAGTAACTATGGCTACACCTTC; J gene: TRBJ1-2; V gene: TRBV27; clone size: -; D gene: -
CDR3 protein: CASSPRHHFGDQPQHF; CDR3 DNA: TGTGCCAGTAGTCCGCGACACCACTTCGGGGATCAGCCCCAGCATTTT; J gene: TRBJ1-5; V gene: TRBV19; clone size: once; D gene: -
CDR3 protein: CASSSGLAPHEQYF; CDR3 DNA: TGCGCCAGCAGCTCAGGACTAGCTCCCCACGAGCAGTACTTC; J gene: TRBJ2-7; V gene: TRBV5-1; clone size: -; D gene: TRBD2
CDR3 protein: CASSIDSSYNSPLHF; CDR3 DNA: TGTGCCAGCAGCATAGACAGTTCCTATAATTCACCCCTCCACTTT; J gene: TRBJ1-6; V gene: TRBV7-6; clone size: -; D gene: -
CDR3 protein: CASSSSGGGWETQYF; CDR3 DNA: TGTGCCAGCAGTTCCTCTGGCGGGGGGTGGGAGACCCAGTACTTC; J gene: TRBJ2-5; V gene: TRBV28; clone size: -; D gene: TRBD2
CDR3 protein: CASRGQGGGNTIYF; CDR3 DNA: TGTGCCAGCAGAGGACAGGGAGGCGGAAACACCATATATTTT; J gene: TRBJ1-3; V gene: TRBV25-1; clone size: -; D gene: TRBD1
CDR3 protein: CASRNLRTVDAEAFF; CDR3 DNA: TGTGCCAGCAGGAACCTGCGGACTGTGGACGCTGAAGCTTTCTTT; J gene: TRBJ1-1; V gene: TRBV6-1; clone size: -; D gene: -
CDR3 protein: CASSFTGAGGYTF; CDR3 DNA: TGTGCCAGCAGTTTTACAGGGGCAGGAGGCTACACCTTC; J gene: TRBJ1-2; V gene: TRBV2; clone size: -; D gene: TRBD1
CDR3 protein: CASSRGRGGRETQYF; CDR3 DNA: TGTGCCAGCAGCCGCGGGCGGGGGGGCCGGGAGACCCAGTACTTC; J gene: TRBJ2-5; V gene: TRBV7-2; clone size: -; D gene: TRBD2
CDR3 protein: CAISESPGGYTF; CDR3 DNA: TGTGCCATCAGTGAGTCCCCGGGTGGCTACACCTTC; J gene: TRBJ1-2; V gene: TRBV10-3; clone size: -; D gene: -